The 30 T cell receptor beta chains presented below share a single source sample, sequenced in a study of cytomegalovirus exposure and HLA in healthy donors. Both 60 Vbeta primers and 13 Jbeta primers went into the PCR. The data were produced by immunoSEQ multiplex PCR, yet TCRdb's version contains in-frame clones alone and is incomplete. This sample has roughly 70,000 clones, with 70% to 75% found just once. Sample: PBMCs. The receptors derive from a human donor in good health.

The chain couples TRBV7-9 to TRBJ1-2; 7 bases agree with TRBD1. The J segment lost 4 bases and the V segment lost 6 bases, leaving 2 bases of the junction unmatched. Germline V gives CDR1 SEHNR, CDR2 FQNEAQ (reference sequence). The CDR3 sequence is 12 residues long. The CDR3 protein is CASSSGGYGYTF. CDR3 bases: TGTGCCAGCAGTTCAGGGGGCTATGGCTACACCTTC.

V usage is TRBV5-4 and J usage is TRBJ2-7; TRBD2 agrees at 10 bases. The germline V gene encodes CDR1 SGHNT and CDR2 YYREEE (reference sequence). V was clipped by 2 bases and J by 3 bases; unmatched bases: 11. The CDR3 is 17 amino acids. The CDR3 nucleotides read TGTGCCAGCAGCTTCTGGCTAGCGGGAGACGCGATCTACGAGCAGTACTTC. Amino acids: CASSFWLAGDAIYEQYF.

The chain uses TRBV7-2 and TRBJ2-7, with a possible D match to TRBD1 (6 bases). Germline V gene lookup returns CDR1 SGHTA and CDR2 FQGNSA. CDR3 length: 15 residues. Trimming removed 4 bases at V and 1 base at J, with 14 bases between. In DNA, the CDR3 is TGTGCCAGCAGCTGGGGGCCCACACAATCCTACGAGCAGTACTTC. It is translated as CASSWGPTQSYEQYF.

V and J are TRBV27 and TRBJ1-2; D perhaps matches TRBD1 (6 bases). V lost 3 bases and J 2 bases, leaving 13 bases between the germline ends. CDR1 and CDR2 (germline): MNHEY, SMNVEV (reference sequence). The CDR3 is made up of 15 amino acids. In DNA, the CDR3 is TGTGCCAGCAGTTTCCTGGGGGGGGCCAACTATGGCTACACCTTC. Protein sequence: CASSFLGGANYGYTF.

A few counts support this clone. This chain links TRBV6-5 with TRBJ2-1, with D perhaps matching TRBD1 (6 bases). The CDR3 is made up of 15 amino acids. V lost 6 bases and J 6 bases, leaving 18 bases between the germline ends. Germline CDR1 MNHEY, CDR2 SVGAGI. CDR3 residues: CASSPDRTSGNEQFF. DNA of the CDR3: TGTGCCAGCAGCCCTGACAGGACCTCGGGCAATGAGCAGTTCTTC.

This chain links TRBV5-1 with TRBJ1-1, with D maybe TRBD1 (5 bases). Germline V gene lookup returns CDR1 SGHRS and CDR2 YFSETQ. V shed 0 bases and J shed 1 base, with 13 bases lying between them. This CDR3 has 16 amino acids. This CDR3 is CASSLGPGRENTEAFF. For the CDR3, the DNA is TGCGCCAGCAGCTTGGGGCCGGGGCGGGAGAACACTGAAGCTTTCTTT.

The chain has TRBV12-5 and TRBJ1-1; D call uncertain. Between the trimmed V and J ends, which lost 2 bases and 0 bases, there was a span of 4 bases. The CDR3 has 13 amino acids. The germline gives CDR1 LGHNT, CDR2 FRNRAP. The CDR3 sequence is CASGLRLNTEAFF. DNA for the CDR3: TGTGCTAGTGGTTTGCGGTTGAACACTGAAGCTTTCTTT.

The chain recombines TRBV19 with TRBJ1-4; the D gene is possibly TRBD1 (5 bases). Per germline, CDR1 LNHDA and CDR2 SQIVND (reference sequence). The CDR3 spans 15 residues. Trimming removed 3 bases from V and 8 bases from J, with 16 bases in between. The CDR3 nucleotides read TGTGCCAGTAGTATCGGACTCGGGGGAGGAGAAAAACTGTTTTTT. It encodes CASSIGLGGGEKLFF.

This rearrangement joins TRBV28 to TRBJ2-7; D is undetermined. This CDR3 has 12 amino acids. Trimming stripped 5 bases from V and 5 bases from J, with 10 bases between. Germline CDR1 reads MDHEN; CDR2 reads SYDVKM. The CDR3 region is CASSTDWHEQYF. CDR3 nucleotides: TGTGCCAGCAGTACCGACTGGCACGAGCAGTACTTC.

The chain joins TRBV4-1 to TRBJ1-2; TRBD1 matches at 10 bases. J gave up 6 bases and V 1 base, and 5 bases lay outside the gene matches. This CDR3 contains 15 residues. Per the germline V gene, CDR1 is MGHRA and CDR2 is YSYEKL. In nucleotides, the CDR3 is TGCGCCAGCAGCCAAGTACCGGGACAGGGGAATGGCTACACCTTC. Amino acids: CASSQVPGQGNGYTF.

This chain links TRBV15 with TRBJ2-2, with a tentative D call TRBD1 (6 bases). CDR3 length: 15 amino acids. The germline V gene encodes CDR1 LNHNV and CDR2 YYDKDF (reference sequence). The V end was cut by 4 bases, the J end by 2 bases, with 11 bases between. The CDR3 DNA is TGTGCCACCAGCACAAGACAGGAAAACACCGGGGAGCTGTTTTTT. Its protein is CATSTRQENTGELFF.

V is TRBV9 and J is TRBJ2-5, with D possibly being TRBD1 (5 bases). The CDR3 covers 15 residues. Germline CDR1 reads SGDLS; CDR2 reads YYNGEE. V shed 0 bases and J shed 2 bases, with 11 bases lying between them. Here the CDR3 DNA reads TGTGCCAGCAGCGTAGGAACAGGTTTACAAGAGACCCAGTACTTC. Protein: CASSVGTGLQETQYF. Drawing the rest from reference TRBV9 and TRBJ2-5, the complete variable domain is DSGVTQTPKHLITATGQRVTLRCSPRSGDLSVYWYQQSLDQGLQFLIQYYNGEERAKGNILERFSAQQFPDLHSELNLSSLELGDSALYFCASSVGTGLQETQYFGPGTRLLVL.

J is TRBJ1-1 and V is TRBV18, with 7 positions matching TRBD1. Germline lookup yields CDR1 KGHSH and CDR2 LQKENI. The ends lost 6 bases at V and 8 bases at J; junction bases unmatched: 12. This CDR3 is 14 amino acids long. The CDR3 region is CASSVRQGFNEAFF. In DNA, the CDR3 is TGTGCCAGCTCGGTGCGACAGGGCTTCAACGAAGCTTTCTTT.

The CDR3 sequence is CASSLDVSGLTDTQYF. In DNA form, the CDR3 reads TGTGCCAGCAGCTTGGATGTAAGCGGGCTCACAGATACGCAGTATTTT. The chain is built from TRBV5-6 and TRBJ2-3, with D perhaps matching TRBD2 (6 bases). The ends were cut back, 0 bases at V and 2 bases at J, with 13 bases in the middle. The CDR3 totals 16 residues. Looked up from germline, CDR1 is SGHDT and CDR2 is YYEEEE.

The sample holds one count of this clone. The chain uses TRBV29-1 and TRBJ2-5; the match to TRBD1 covers 11 bases. The V and J ends lost 5 bases and 4 bases, in that order; junction bases with no gene match: 6. Germline V gene sequence: CDR1 SQVTM, CDR2 ANQGSEA. The CDR3 has 14 amino acids. CDR3 DNA sequence: TGCAGCGTTTTCAGGACAGGGGGCCCAGAGACCCAGTACTTC. It yields the protein CSVFRTGGPETQYF.

This chain joins TRBV5-1 and TRBJ2-2; unclear D gene. CDR1 is SGHRS and CDR2 is YFSETQ in the germline V gene. This CDR3 comprises 15 residues. The germline V and J ends were trimmed by 4 bases and 2 bases, with 12 bases remaining between them. CDR3 in amino acids: CASSLDWLNTGELFF. CDR3 bases: TGCGCCAGCAGCCTCGACTGGCTAAACACCGGGGAGCTGTTTTTT.

V is TRBV11-1 and J is TRBJ2-5, with 8 positions matching TRBD1. The CDR3 is 15 residues long. The J segment lost 2 bases and the V segment lost 8 bases, leaving 10 bases of the junction unmatched. The V gene's germline CDR1 is SGHAT and CDR2 FQDESV (reference sequence). The CDR3 DNA follows: TGTGCCAGCTCCAGGGGGCGAGGAGGGCAAGAGACCCAGTACTTC. Protein product: CASSRGRGGQETQYF.

V is TRBV10-3 and J is TRBJ2-3; 7 positions agree with TRBD2. The CDR3 sequence is 15 residues long. Germline CDR1 ENHRY, CDR2 SYGVKD. With 4 bases clipped from V and 0 bases from J, the junction kept 4 bases outside the gene matches. CDR3 nucleotides: TGTGCCATCAGTGGTCGGGAGGATAGCACAGATACGCAGTATTTT. Its protein is CAISGREDSTDTQYF.

Only one count was recorded for this clone. This chain connects TRBV5-1 to TRBJ2-3, with D maybe TRBD2 (6 bases). CDR1 and CDR2 from the germline V gene are SGHRS and YFSETQ. CDR3 size: 13 residues. Trimming removed 4 bases at V and 4 bases at J, with 10 bases between. CDR3 coding DNA: TGCGCCAGCAGCCCTGGGGGGTCAGATACGCAGTATTTT. As protein: CASSPGGSDTQYF.

The gene calls are TRBV30 and TRBJ1-3; D gene uncertain. The CDR3 covers 16 residues. From germline, CDR1 is GTSNPN and CDR2 SVGIG (reference sequence). Trimming cost V 1 base and J 0 bases, with 13 bases left between them. CDR3 sequence reads: CAWSAPTVRSGNTIYF. In DNA, the CDR3 is TGTGCCTGGAGTGCCCCCACAGTGCGCTCTGGAAACACCATATATTTT.

The rearrangement links TRBV4-1 to TRBJ2-7; TRBD1 matches 8 bases. This CDR3 has 16 amino acids. The ends lost 4 bases at V and 3 bases at J; junction bases unmatched: 11. Germline assignment: CDR1 MGHRA and CDR2 YSYEKL. The CDR3 sequence: CASSPLGSGTGYEQYF. CDR3 sequence (DNA): TGCGCCAGCAGCCCATTAGGTTCCGGGACAGGCTACGAGCAGTACTTC.

In this sample, this clone turned up a few times. The chain carries TRBV11-3 and TRBJ2-7; D is possibly TRBD2 (5 bases). V gave up 0 bases and J gave up 2 bases, with 11 bases separating them. CDR3 length: 15 amino acids. CDR1 and CDR2 from the germline V gene are SGHNT and YENEEA. In nucleotides, the CDR3 is TGTGCCAGCAGCTTAGAGCTAGCACTAACCTACGAGCAGTACTTC. It encodes CASSLELALTYEQYF.

This clone has only one observation. Additional DNA sequences in this sample encode the identical CDR3. The chain carries TRBV9 and TRBJ2-1; the match to TRBD2 covers 13 bases. V shed 0 bases, J shed 8 bases, and the junction held 2 bases outside the gene matches. The CDR3 loop spans 15 amino acids. Germline-derived CDR1 and CDR2 are SGDLS and YYNGEE. The CDR3 DNA reads TGTGCCAGCAGCGTAGGGACTAGCGGGAGCTATGAGCAGTTCTTC. Amino acid sequence: CASSVGTSGSYEQFF.

The rearrangement joins TRBV28 to TRBJ2-1; D perhaps matches TRBD2 (5 bases). Germline assignment: CDR1 MDHEN and CDR2 SYDVKM. The V and J ends lost 2 bases and 6 bases respectively, with 14 bases between them. The CDR3 contains 15 residues. DNA for the CDR3: TGTGCCAGCAGTTTAATGCAGGAGGTGGGCAATGAGCAGTTCTTC. As protein: CASSLMQEVGNEQFF.

This chain links TRBV27 with TRBJ1-5; D is unclear. Deletions cut 0 bases from V and 4 bases from J, with 10 bases between. Germline CDR1 MNHEY, CDR2 SMNVEV (reference sequence). The CDR3 runs 15 residues. CDR3 coding DNA: TGTGCCAGCAGTTTATCCTACGAAACTAATCAGCCCCAGCATTTT. It yields the protein CASSLSYETNQPQHF.

The V and J genes are TRBV6-1 and TRBJ2-7, with 11 positions matching TRBD2. Germline V gene data show CDR1 as MNHNS and CDR2 as SASEGT. V lost 5 bases, J lost 4 bases, and 7 bases stayed unmatched. This CDR3 comprises 15 residues. The CDR3 DNA sequence: TGTGCCAGCAGTATTCCGGGACTAGCGGAATACGAGCAGTACTTC. It codes for CASSIPGLAEYEQYF.

This clone was observed a few times. The chain uses TRBV9 and TRBJ2-7; D perhaps matches TRBD2 (6 bases). The CDR3 is 14 amino acids. Trimming shortened V by 4 bases and J by 1 base, and 12 bases separated the two germline ends. Germline-derived CDR1 and CDR2 are SGDLS and YYNGEE. The CDR3 bases are TGTGCCAGCAGCCCTAGGACTACTTCCTACGAGCAGTACTTC. Translated: CASSPRTTSYEQYF.

This clone was seen a few times. The J gene is TRBJ1-1, the V gene TRBV30, with TRBD1 matching 7 bases. J lost 9 bases, V lost 5 bases, and 3 bases had no gene match. This CDR3 contains 10 residues. The germline CDR1 and CDR2 sequences are GTSNPN and SVGIG (reference sequence). The CDR3 loop is CAWWTGKAFF. CDR3 nucleotide sequence: TGTGCCTGGTGGACAGGTAAAGCTTTCTTT.

V usage is TRBV5-1 and J usage is TRBJ2-7; TRBD2 aligns across 13 bases. The CDR3 loop spans 16 amino acids. Germline CDR1 reads SGHRS; CDR2 reads YFSETQ. With V trimmed by 0 bases and J by 5 bases, 5 bases remained unmatched. CDR3 sequence (DNA): TGCGCCAGCAGCTTGGGGGGACTAGCGGGAACCGACGAGCAGTACTTC. Translated, it gives CASSLGGLAGTDEQYF.

This clone was counted a few times. J is TRBJ2-3 and V is TRBV28, with D possibly TRBD1 on 5 matching bases. Deletions cut 7 bases from V and 5 bases from J, with 16 bases between. The germline CDR1 and CDR2 sequences are MDHEN and SYDVKM. The CDR3 extends over 14 amino acids. CDR3 region: CASTLDRDRDTQYF. In DNA form, the CDR3 reads TGTGCCAGCACCCTCGACCGAGACAGAGATACGCAGTATTTT.